This is a list of T cell receptor beta chains from one sample in a study of T cell responses to AZD1222 COVID-19 vaccine. Data came from immunoSEQ multiplex PCR; TCRdb stores just in-frame clones and leaves some out. The data contain some 150,000 clones, more than 75% of them seen just once; the ten biggest clones take up roughly 9.1%. The sequencing used peripheral blood, collected 28 days after the second AZD1222 dose. These receptors were collected from an adult who received the AZD1222 COVID-19 vaccine. The CDR3 runs from the conserved cysteine through the conserved F or W. D genes are given only for firm matches. Size is omitted from some rows. Given values are once, few, many or a class for expanded clones.

d_call: NA; j_call: TRBJ2-7; v_call: TRBV7-9; clone_size: NA; cdr3_aa: CASSLTDNRDEQYF; cdr3_nt: TGTGCCAGCAGCTTAACAGATAACAGGGACGAGCAGTACTTC
d_call: NA; j_call: TRBJ1-1; v_call: TRBV18; clone_size: once; cdr3_aa: CASSLLNTEAFF; cdr3_nt: TGTGCCAGCTCACTTCTGAACACTGAAGCTTTCTTT
d_call: NA; j_call: TRBJ1-2; v_call: TRBV2; clone_size: few; cdr3_aa: CASSDNRGALRNGYTF; cdr3_nt: TGTGCCAGCAGTGATAATCGGGGGGCGCTGAGAAATGGCTACACCTTC
d_call: NA; j_call: TRBJ2-2; v_call: TRBV7-9; clone_size: NA; cdr3_aa: CASETVNTGELFF; cdr3_nt: TGTGCCAGTGAGACAGTGAACACCGGGGAGCTGTTTTTT
d_call: NA; j_call: TRBJ2-7; v_call: TRBV21-1; clone_size: NA; cdr3_aa: CASSNLTLEEQYF; cdr3_nt: TGTGCCAGCAGCAACCTTACTCTGGAGGAGCAGTACTTC
d_call: NA; j_call: TRBJ1-4; v_call: TRBV4-1; clone_size: NA; cdr3_aa: CASGGLGEKLFF; cdr3_nt: TGCGCCAGCGGGGGTCTCGGTGAAAAACTGTTTTTT
d_call: NA; j_call: TRBJ2-5; v_call: TRBV7-2; clone_size: NA; cdr3_aa: CASSSRSRDQETQYF; cdr3_nt: TGTGCCAGCAGCTCGCGTAGCCGCGACCAAGAGACCCAGTACTTC
d_call: TRBD1; j_call: TRBJ2-3; v_call: TRBV2; clone_size: NA; cdr3_aa: CASRTGVGTDTQYF; cdr3_nt: TGTGCCAGCAGAACAGGGGTCGGCACAGATACGCAGTATTTT
d_call: NA; j_call: TRBJ1-1; v_call: TRBV6-6; clone_size: few; cdr3_aa: CASSRSGTMNTEAFF; cdr3_nt: TGTGCCAGCAGTCGATCCGGGACAATGAACACTGAAGCTTTCTTT
d_call: NA; j_call: TRBJ1-5; v_call: TRBV4-2; clone_size: NA; cdr3_aa: CASSQGTGTEPQHF; cdr3_nt: TGTGCCAGCAGCCAAGGGACGGGTACCGAGCCCCAGCATTTT
d_call: TRBD2; j_call: TRBJ2-3; v_call: TRBV10-1; clone_size: NA; cdr3_aa: CASSGGLAGGPDTQYF; cdr3_nt: TGCGCCAGCAGTGGGGGACTAGCGGGAGGGCCAGATACGCAGTATTTT
d_call: NA; j_call: TRBJ2-5; v_call: TRBV9; clone_size: few; cdr3_aa: CASSPAGFPTQYF; cdr3_nt: TGTGCCAGCAGCCCAGCCGGTTTCCCGACCCAGTACTTC
d_call: NA; j_call: TRBJ1-3; v_call: TRBV4-1; clone_size: NA; cdr3_aa: CASGLGPPGGNTIYF; cdr3_nt: TGCGCCAGCGGGCTAGGGCCCCCGGGAGGAAACACCATATATTTT
d_call: NA; j_call: TRBJ2-1; v_call: TRBV29-1; clone_size: few; cdr3_aa: CSGGSSSYNEQFF; cdr3_nt: TGCAGCGGCGGTTCGAGCTCCTACAATGAGCAGTTCTTC
d_call: TRBD1; j_call: TRBJ1-1; v_call: TRBV7-2; clone_size: NA; cdr3_aa: CASSPQGRYTEAFF; cdr3_nt: TGTGCCAGCAGCCCACAGGGGCGGTACACTGAAGCTTTCTTT
d_call: NA; j_call: TRBJ1-5; v_call: TRBV12-3/TRBV12-4; clone_size: NA; cdr3_aa: CASSLTGNQPQHF; cdr3_nt: TGTGCCAGCAGTTTGACGGGGAATCAGCCCCAGCATTTT
d_call: NA; j_call: TRBJ2-1; v_call: TRBV30; clone_size: NA; cdr3_aa: CAWTVSSNEQFF; cdr3_nt: TGTGCCTGGACTGTATCATCCAATGAGCAGTTCTTC
d_call: NA; j_call: TRBJ1-2; v_call: TRBV11-2; clone_size: few; cdr3_aa: CASSSLRVQGTSYGYTF; cdr3_nt: TGTGCCAGCAGCTCACTAAGGGTCCAAGGGACATCTTATGGCTACACCTTC
d_call: TRBD1; j_call: TRBJ2-7; v_call: TRBV15; clone_size: many; cdr3_aa: CATSSGQGGYEQYF; cdr3_nt: TGTGCCACCAGCAGCGGACAGGGAGGATACGAGCAGTACTTC
d_call: TRBD1; j_call: TRBJ1-1; v_call: TRBV3-1/TRBV3-2; clone_size: NA; cdr3_aa: CASSQGQGGEAFF; cdr3_nt: TGTGCCAGCAGCCAAGGCCAGGGGGGCGAAGCTTTCTTT
d_call: NA; j_call: TRBJ1-6; v_call: TRBV27; clone_size: NA; cdr3_aa: CASRVSEWLSPLHF; cdr3_nt: TGTGCCAGCAGGGTATCGGAATGGCTTTCACCCCTCCACTTT
d_call: NA; j_call: TRBJ1-6; v_call: TRBV11-2; clone_size: NA; cdr3_aa: CASSLEGRDNSPLHF; cdr3_nt: TGTGCCAGCAGCTTAGAGGGAAGGGATAATTCACCCCTCCACTTT
d_call: NA; j_call: TRBJ1-4; v_call: TRBV7-8; clone_size: NA; cdr3_aa: CASRREGREKLFF; cdr3_nt: TGTGCCAGCAGAAGGGAGGGGAGGGAAAAACTGTTTTTT
d_call: TRBD1; j_call: TRBJ2-7; v_call: TRBV29-1; clone_size: NA; cdr3_aa: CSWTGTSYEQYF; cdr3_nt: TGCAGCTGGACAGGAACTTCCTACGAGCAGTACTTC
d_call: NA; j_call: TRBJ1-3; v_call: TRBV5-1; clone_size: NA; cdr3_aa: CASSPTGAGNTIYF; cdr3_nt: TGCGCCAGCAGCCCAACAGGCGCCGGAAACACCATATATTTT
d_call: NA; j_call: TRBJ1-5; v_call: TRBV29-1; clone_size: NA; cdr3_aa: CSVATGRDQPQHF; cdr3_nt: TGCAGCGTTGCCACCGGCAGGGACCAGCCCCAGCATTTT
d_call: TRBD1; j_call: TRBJ2-5; v_call: TRBV29-1; clone_size: NA; cdr3_aa: CSIRQGGQETQYF; cdr3_nt: TGCAGCATACGACAGGGCGGTCAAGAGACCCAGTACTTC
d_call: TRBD2; j_call: TRBJ2-7; v_call: TRBV6-5; clone_size: NA; cdr3_aa: CASSQRLAGYEQYF; cdr3_nt: TGTGCCAGCAGTCAGCGACTAGCGGGCTACGAGCAGTACTTC
d_call: NA; j_call: TRBJ1-4; v_call: TRBV6-6; clone_size: NA; cdr3_aa: CASSSSQATEREKLFF; cdr3_nt: TGTGCCAGCAGTTCTTCCCAAGCGACGGAGCGGGAAAAACTGTTTTTT
d_call: NA; j_call: TRBJ2-2; v_call: TRBV3-1/TRBV3-2; clone_size: NA; cdr3_aa: CASSQGLFPNTGELFF; cdr3_nt: TGTGCCAGCAGCCAAGGATTATTTCCGAACACCGGGGAGCTGTTTTTT
d_call: NA; j_call: TRBJ2-1; v_call: TRBV18; clone_size: NA; cdr3_aa: CASSPLLGDEQFF; cdr3_nt: TGTGCCAGCTCACCACTGCTGGGGGATGAGCAGTTCTTC
d_call: NA; j_call: TRBJ1-1; v_call: TRBV7-2; clone_size: NA; cdr3_aa: CASRTNMNTEAFF; cdr3_nt: TGTGCCAGCAGAACTAATATGAACACTGAAGCTTTCTTT
d_call: NA; j_call: TRBJ2-5; v_call: TRBV20-1; clone_size: NA; cdr3_aa: CSADRQETQYF; cdr3_nt: TGCAGTGCTGACAGACAAGAGACCCAGTACTTC
d_call: NA; j_call: TRBJ2-7; v_call: TRBV27; clone_size: NA; cdr3_aa: CASSLYGSWYEQYF; cdr3_nt: TGTGCCAGCAGTTTATACGGGAGCTGGTACGAGCAGTACTTC
d_call: NA; j_call: TRBJ1-3; v_call: TRBV9; clone_size: NA; cdr3_aa: CASRGPSLSGNTIYF; cdr3_nt: TGTGCCAGCAGGGGACCTTCGCTCTCTGGAAACACCATATATTTT
d_call: NA; j_call: TRBJ1-4; v_call: TRBV5-4; clone_size: once; cdr3_aa: CASSSLPGEKLFF; cdr3_nt: TGTGCCAGCAGCTCCTTACCGGGTGAAAAACTGTTTTTT
d_call: NA; j_call: TRBJ1-5; v_call: TRBV5-1; clone_size: few; cdr3_aa: CASSLEGGDQPQHF; cdr3_nt: TGCGCCAGCAGCTTGGAAGGGGGAGATCAGCCCCAGCATTTT
d_call: NA; j_call: TRBJ2-1; v_call: TRBV5-4; clone_size: NA; cdr3_aa: CASSLGLETYNEQFF; cdr3_nt: TGTGCCAGCAGCTTGGGGTTAGAGACCTACAATGAGCAGTTCTTC
d_call: NA; j_call: TRBJ2-3; v_call: TRBV3-1/TRBV3-2; clone_size: NA; cdr3_aa: CASSQGDTQYF; cdr3_nt: TGTGCCAGCAGCCAGGGTGATACGCAGTATTTT
d_call: TRBD2; j_call: TRBJ2-7; v_call: TRBV6-2/TRBV6-3; clone_size: NA; cdr3_aa: CASSQSGSYEQYF; cdr3_nt: TGTGCCAGCAGCCAGAGCGGGAGCTACGAGCAGTACTTC
d_call: NA; j_call: TRBJ1-1; v_call: TRBV3-1/TRBV3-2; clone_size: NA; cdr3_aa: CASSQFLPASMNTEAFF; cdr3_nt: TGTGCCAGCAGCCAATTTCTTCCGGCCAGCATGAACACTGAAGCTTTCTTT
d_call: NA; j_call: TRBJ1-4; v_call: TRBV29-1; clone_size: NA; cdr3_aa: CSVRTYPTNEKLFF; cdr3_nt: TGCAGCGTTAGGACGTATCCAACTAATGAAAAACTGTTTTTT
d_call: NA; j_call: TRBJ2-2; v_call: TRBV7-9; clone_size: once; cdr3_aa: CASSLGMGVTAFTGELFF; cdr3_nt: TGTGCCAGCAGCTTGGGGATGGGGGTGACGGCTTTCACCGGGGAGCTGTTTTTT
d_call: NA; j_call: TRBJ2-5; v_call: TRBV6-4; clone_size: NA; cdr3_aa: CASRDGVLQGETQYF; cdr3_nt: TGTGCCAGCAGGGACGGAGTACTCCAAGGAGAGACCCAGTACTTC
d_call: TRBD1; j_call: TRBJ2-7; v_call: TRBV23-1; clone_size: NA; cdr3_aa: CASSQSDGQGGEQYF; cdr3_nt: TGCGCCAGCAGTCAATCCGATGGACAGGGGGGCGAGCAGTACTTC
d_call: NA; j_call: TRBJ1-5; v_call: TRBV11-2; clone_size: NA; cdr3_aa: CASSLAQGYNQPQHF; cdr3_nt: TGTGCCAGCAGCTTAGCTCAGGGCTACAATCAGCCCCAGCATTTT
d_call: TRBD1; j_call: TRBJ2-1; v_call: TRBV29-1; clone_size: NA; cdr3_aa: CSAPGQGIEQFF; cdr3_nt: TGCAGCGCACCGGGACAGGGAATTGAGCAGTTCTTC
d_call: NA; j_call: TRBJ1-5; v_call: TRBV24-1; clone_size: NA; cdr3_aa: CATSAGQSQHF; cdr3_nt: TGTGCCACCAGTGCCGGACAGTCCCAGCATTTT
d_call: NA; j_call: TRBJ1-1; v_call: TRBV28; clone_size: NA; cdr3_aa: CASTNTEAFF; cdr3_nt: TGTGCCAGCACCAACACTGAAGCTTTCTTT
d_call: TRBD1; j_call: TRBJ2-7; v_call: TRBV15; clone_size: NA; cdr3_aa: CASSRQGKYEQYF; cdr3_nt: TGTGCCTCCTCCCGACAGGGAAAGTACGAGCAGTACTTC
d_call: TRBD2; j_call: TRBJ2-1; v_call: TRBV19; clone_size: NA; cdr3_aa: CASTTSGRQSYNEQFF; cdr3_nt: TGTGCCAGTACCACTAGCGGGAGACAATCCTACAATGAGCAGTTCTTC
d_call: TRBD2; j_call: TRBJ2-1; v_call: TRBV7-2; clone_size: NA; cdr3_aa: CASSLGTSGTYNEQFF; cdr3_nt: TGTGCCAGCAGCTTAGGTACTAGCGGTACCTACAATGAGCAGTTCTTC
d_call: NA; j_call: TRBJ2-2; v_call: TRBV28; clone_size: NA; cdr3_aa: CASSPQGRDTGELFF; cdr3_nt: TGTGCCAGCAGTCCTCAGGGGCGCGACACCGGGGAGCTGTTTTTT
d_call: TRBD2; j_call: TRBJ2-3; v_call: TRBV10-3; clone_size: NA; cdr3_aa: CATIAGGDTQYF; cdr3_nt: TGTGCCACCATAGCGGGAGGAGATACGCAGTATTTT
d_call: TRBD2; j_call: TRBJ2-3; v_call: TRBV7-2; clone_size: NA; cdr3_aa: CASSHPGRAGVRADTQYF; cdr3_nt: TGTGCCAGCAGCCACCCGGGACGGGCGGGGGTCAGAGCAGATACGCAGTATTTT